Listed below are T cell receptor beta chains from one sample, sequenced in a study of PD-L1 blockade in urothelial cancer. Assay: immunoSEQ multiplex PCR; the TCRdb copy retains only in-frame clones and omits some. The table records roughly 55,000 clones, just over 85% of them present only once. The specimen was PBMCs, collected around atezolizumab (anti-PD-L1) treatment. The receptors stem from a man aged 55 to 70 with urothelial cancer. CDR3s include the opening cysteine and the closing phenylalanine or tryptophan. D genes are given only for firm matches.

V,D,J,CDR3
TRBV2,NA,TRBJ2-7,CASSGTVYEQYF
TRBV9,NA,TRBJ1-5,CASSARDRSNQPQHF
TRBV6-4,TRBD1,TRBJ1-1,CASRLTDRGRTEAFF
TRBV2,TRBD2,TRBJ2-7,CACRLAGTSYEQYF
TRBV2,NA,TRBJ1-2,CASSEREHGYTF
TRBV5-1,TRBD1,TRBJ1-1,CASSRGQGSAFF
TRBV6-5,TRBD2,TRBJ2-7,CASSYSGGSSYEQYF
TRBV18,NA,TRBJ1-1,CASSPDRLNTEAFF
TRBV5-6,TRBD2,TRBJ2-5,CASSLVSSGGPYQETQYF
TRBV6-5,NA,TRBJ1-6,CASRGSSYNSPLHF